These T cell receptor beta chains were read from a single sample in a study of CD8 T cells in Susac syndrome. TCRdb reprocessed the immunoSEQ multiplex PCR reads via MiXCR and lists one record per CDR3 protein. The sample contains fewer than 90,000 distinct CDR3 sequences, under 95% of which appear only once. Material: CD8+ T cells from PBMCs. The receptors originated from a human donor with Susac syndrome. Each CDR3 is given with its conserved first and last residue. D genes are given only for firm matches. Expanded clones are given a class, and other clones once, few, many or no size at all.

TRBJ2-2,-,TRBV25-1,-,CASSDVTPNTGELFF,TGTGCCAGCAGTGACGTTACACCGAACACCGGGGAGCTGTTTTTT
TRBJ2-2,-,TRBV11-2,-,CASSLLGGSQTGELFF,TGTGCCAGCAGCTTACTAGGGGGTAGCCAAACCGGGGAGCTGTTTTTT
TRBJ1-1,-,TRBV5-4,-,CASGVGSEAFF,TGTGCCAGCGGCGTCGGGTCTGAAGCTTTCTTT
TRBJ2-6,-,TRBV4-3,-,CASSQVIPGASGANVLTF,TGCGCCAGCAGCCAGGTTATACCAGGGGCCTCTGGGGCCAACGTCCTGACTTTC
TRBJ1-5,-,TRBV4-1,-,CASSQSLSNQPQHF,TGCGCCAGCAGCCAAAGTCTGAGCAATCAGCCCCAGCATTTT
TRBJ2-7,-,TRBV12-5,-,CASGSRDINSYEQYF,TGTGCTAGCGGATCCCGGGACATCAACTCCTACGAGCAGTACTTC
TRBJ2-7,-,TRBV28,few,CASSLGGGTYEQYF,TGTGCCAGCAGTTTAGGAGGGGGGACCTACGAGCAGTACTTC
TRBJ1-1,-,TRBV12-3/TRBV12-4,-,CASNPGGPGSEAFF,TGTGCCAGCAACCCGGGCGGGCCGGGGTCTGAAGCTTTCTTT
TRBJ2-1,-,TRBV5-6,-,CASSPLDLNEQFF,TGTGCCAGCAGCCCTTTAGACTTAAATGAGCAGTTCTTC
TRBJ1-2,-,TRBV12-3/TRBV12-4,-,CASSLLGGFAF,TGTGCCAGCAGCCTCCTAGGGGGTTTCGCCTTC
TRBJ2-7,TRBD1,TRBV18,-,CASSLGTGGSDEQYF,TGTGCCAGCTCCCTAGGGACAGGGGGGTCGGACGAGCAGTACTTC
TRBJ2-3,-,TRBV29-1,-,CSVARVGDTQYF,TGCAGCGTTGCTAGGGTGGGGGATACGCAGTATTTT
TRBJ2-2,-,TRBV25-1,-,CASRDRDSYTGELFF,TGTGCCAGCAGGGATCGGGACTCCTACACCGGGGAGCTGTTTTTT
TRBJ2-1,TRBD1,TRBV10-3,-,CAISEGDRGDEQFF,TGTGCCATCAGTGAAGGGGACAGGGGGGATGAGCAGTTCTTC
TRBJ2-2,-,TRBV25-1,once,CASTSDSLWNTGELFF,TGTGCCAGCACCTCAGACTCCCTATGGAACACCGGGGAGCTGTTTTTT
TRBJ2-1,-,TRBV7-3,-,CASSLNRASSYNEQFF,TGTGCCAGCAGCTTAAACAGGGCCAGCTCCTACAATGAGCAGTTCTTC